The 20 T cell receptor beta chains listed next were all sequenced from one sample in a study of long-term antiretroviral therapy in people with HIV. Samples were assayed with immunoSEQ v3.0 at survey level. Clones were sequenced by immunoSEQ multiplex PCR, and TCRdb holds only the in-frame ones, with some missing. Found here are about 25,000 clones, 79% of them singletons; the top ten hold over 8.5%. The specimen was unsorted PBMCs, collected 2.1 years after starting antiretroviral therapy. Every receptor here comes from a man aged 30-40 years with HIV.

The CDR3: CASSLGGDTQYF. The CDR3 region has the DNA TGCGCCAGCAGCTTGGGAGGAGATACGCAGTATTTT. The chain recombines TRBV5-1 with TRBJ2-3; D gene ambiguous. The CDR3 has 12 residues. V was shortened by 0 bases and J by 5 bases, with 4 bases between the two germline ends. CDR1 and CDR2 (germline): SGHRS, YFSETQ.

V is TRBV27 and J is TRBJ2-7, with 8 bases aligning to TRBD2. The V gene's germline CDR1 is MNHEY and CDR2 SMNVEV (reference sequence). CDR3 length equals 18 residues. After removal of 0 bases from V and 1 base from J, the junction contained 11 bases not matched to a gene. CDR3 DNA sequence: TGTGCCAGCAGTTTATCGACACTCGGAGCGGGAGCTTCCTACGAGCAGTACTTC. It is translated as CASSLSTLGAGASYEQYF.

This clone was picked up one time. V and J are TRBV7-2 and TRBJ1-2; TRBD1 agrees at 7 bases. Germline V CDR1 and CDR2: SGHTA, FQGNSA. CDR3 length: 14 amino acids. V was clipped by 5 bases and J by 2 bases; unmatched bases: 5. Here the CDR3 reads CASSRQTGNYGYTF. CDR3 DNA: TGTGCCAGCAGCAGACAGACAGGGAACTATGGCTACACCTTC.

This clone was detected only a few times. The chain recombines TRBV28 with TRBJ2-2; 9 bases line up with TRBD1. The CDR3 sequence is 13 residues long. J gave up 8 bases and V 6 bases, and 4 bases lay outside the gene matches. CDR1 is MDHEN and CDR2 is SYDVKM in the germline V gene. CDR3 sequence (DNA): TGTGCCAGCAGCAACAGGGGGCTGGGGGAGCTGTTTTTT. This gives the protein CASSNRGLGELFF. Looking up the rest from reference TRBV28 and TRBJ2-2 gives the full variable domain: DVKVTQSSRYLVKRTGEKVFLECVQDMDHENMFWYRQDPGLGLRLIYFSYDVKMKEKGDIPEGYSVSREKKERFSLILESASTNQTSMYLCASSNRGLGELFFGEGSRLTVL.

The genes are TRBV7-8 and TRBJ2-1, with 9 nucleotides matching TRBD2. Germline assignment: CDR1 SGHVS and CDR2 FQNEAQ. With V trimmed by 4 bases and J by 14 bases, 9 bases remained unmatched. This CDR3 spans 13 amino acids. The DNA for the CDR3 is TGTGCCAGCAGCTCGAGGGGCGGGAGGGCGAAGTTCTTC. As protein: CASSSRGGRAKFF.

The V and J genes are TRBV9 and TRBJ1-4; 10 bases fit TRBD1. The CDR3 sequence is 16 residues long. J lost 0 bases, V lost 5 bases, and 4 bases had no gene match. Germline V gene sequence: CDR1 SGDLS, CDR2 YYNGEE. The CDR3 reads CASRSGQGATNEKLFF. The CDR3 DNA reads as TGTGCCAGCAGATCTGGACAGGGGGCAACTAATGAAAAACTGTTTTTT.

The chain joins TRBV6-5 to TRBJ2-3; 8 bases agree with TRBD1. Germline V CDR1 and CDR2: MNHEY, SVGAGI. This CDR3 is 15 amino acids long. The V gene end was trimmed by 5 bases and the J gene end by 5 bases; junction bases not matched to a gene: 9. CDR3 bases: TGTGCCAGCAGTCCCAGGCAGGGGGCTGGAGATACGCAGTATTTT. It yields the protein CASSPRQGAGDTQYF.

The chain carries TRBV30 and TRBJ1-6; D not certain. V lost 2 bases, J lost 2 bases, and 7 bases lay in between. Germline CDR1 and CDR2: GTSNPN and SVGIG (reference sequence). The length of the CDR3 is 14 residues. CDR3 in DNA: TGTGCCTGGAGTTATATGGCCTATAATTCACCCCTCCACTTT. Translation gives CAWSYMAYNSPLHF.

On this clone itself: One end of the junction does not line up with germline, which may come from a read error. The rearrangement joins TRBV11-2 to TRBJ1-1; D call uncertain. The CDR3 runs to 11 residues. Germline loops: CDR1 SGHAT, CDR2 FQNNGV. CDR3 region: CASSSPPRINF. CDR3 nucleotide sequence: TGTGCCAGCAGCTCTCCTCCTAGGATCAACTTT.

The table lists this clone with a few counts. This chain uses TRBV5-8 with TRBJ1-2, with 10 bases that match TRBD1. The germline V gene has CDR1 SGHTS and CDR2 YDEGEE. CDR3 size: 17 residues. Trimming took 6 bases from V and 2 from J; bases not matched to a gene: 13. The CDR3 DNA reads as TGTGCCAGCATCAAGACGGGACAGGGGAGTGCAAACTATGGCTACACCTTC. Translation gives CASIKTGQGSANYGYTF.

This clone has only a few counts. The gene calls are TRBV6-1 and TRBJ2-7, with D perhaps TRBD2 (5 bases). Germline CDR1 MNHNS, CDR2 SASEGT. The V gene lost 5 bases and the J gene lost 7 bases, with 12 bases spanning the gap. This CDR3 has 12 amino acids. The chain's CDR3 is CASSQSRREQYF. CDR3 coding DNA: TGTGCCAGCAGTCAAAGCAGGAGGGAGCAGTACTTC.

The genes are TRBV7-9 and TRBJ1-3; a possible D gene is TRBD1 (6 bases). The CDR3 totals 14 residues. V lost 10 bases to trimming and J lost 4 bases, with 17 bases between them. Germline CDR1 is SEHNR and CDR2 is FQNEAQ (reference sequence). The DNA for the CDR3 is TGTGCCATCCACTCGAGGGGGTTAGGAAACACCATATATTTT. It specifies CAIHSRGLGNTIYF.

V gene TRBV25-1 combines with J gene TRBJ2-5; 9 nucleotides line up with TRBD2. Germline V CDR1 and CDR2: MGHDK, SYGVNS. This CDR3 comprises 14 residues. V lost 4 bases to trimming and J lost 5 bases; unmatched junction nucleotides: 5. The CDR3 reads CASSGGGALETQYF. CDR3 coding DNA: TGTGCCAGCAGTGGCGGGGGGGCCCTTGAGACCCAGTACTTC.

V usage is TRBV7-9 and J usage is TRBJ2-3, with 9 bases matching TRBD2. V was clipped by 1 base and J by 5 bases; unmatched bases: 7. The CDR3 consists of 16 residues. Germline V gene sequence: CDR1 SEHNR, CDR2 FQNEAQ (reference sequence). CDR3 in DNA: TGTGCCAGCAGCTTAGAGCTAGCGGGGCATGTAGATACGCAGTATTTT. Its translation: CASSLELAGHVDTQYF.

The CDR3 spells CASSRPPGLSPYEQYF. The CDR3, as DNA: TGTGCCAGCAGTCGCCCTCCGGGACTTTCACCCTACGAGCAGTACTTC. The V call is TRBV7-2, the J call TRBJ2-7; D is perhaps TRBD2 (6 bases). V lost 6 bases to trimming and J lost 2 bases, with 20 bases between them. The CDR3 contains 16 residues. The germline V gene has CDR1 SGHTA and CDR2 FQGNSA. The variable domain in full, completed from reference TRBV7-2 and TRBJ2-7, reads GAGVSQSPSNKVTEKGKDVELRCDPISGHTALYWYRQSLGQGLEFLIYFQGNSAPDKSGLPSDRFSAERTGGSVSTLTIQRTQQEDSAVYLCASSRPPGLSPYEQYFGPGTRLTVT.

In the case of this clone: Other DNA sequences in this specimen translate into the identical CDR3. This rearrangement joins TRBV7-6 to TRBJ1-4; D is unclear. The CDR3 covers 14 residues. The V end lost 5 bases, the J end lost 8 bases, and 15 bases lay between the germline ends. Germline CDR1 and CDR2: SGHVS and FNYEAQ. CDR3 protein: CASSLTPHGEKLFF. CDR3 DNA: TGTGCCAGCAGCCTAACTCCCCATGGGGAAAAACTGTTTTTT.

The chain is built from TRBV15 and TRBJ1-1, with D unclear. CDR1 LNHNV and CDR2 YYDKDF come from the germline V gene (reference sequence). The ends were cut back, 5 bases at V and 1 base at J, with 8 bases in the middle. The CDR3 length is 13 residues. The CDR3 DNA is TGTGCCACCAGCTCTCGCCAGAACACTGAAGCTTTCTTT. Translation: CATSSRQNTEAFF.

This sequence joins TRBV6-5 and TRBJ2-7; perhaps TRBD1 as D (6 bases). Trimming pared 0 bases from V and 3 bases from J, leaving 15 bases between. CDR3 length equals 16 residues. Germline V gene data show CDR1 as MNHEY and CDR2 as SVGAGI. CDR3 in amino acids: CASSYSSAGAGYEQYF. In DNA form, the CDR3 reads TGTGCCAGCAGTTACTCCTCGGCAGGGGCGGGCTACGAGCAGTACTTC.

The chain joins TRBV14 to TRBJ2-3; D is possibly TRBD1 or TRBD2 (5 bases each). Trimming cost V 1 base and J 6 bases, with 20 bases left between them. Germline lookup yields CDR1 SGHDN and CDR2 FVKESK. The CDR3 has 17 amino acids. CDR3 nucleotide sequence: TGTGCCAGCAGCCAAGGGAGCCCTAGCAGGACAAGGGATACGCAGTATTTT. Translated, it gives CASSQGSPSRTRDTQYF.

This chain uses TRBV5-8 with TRBJ2-1; D remains unclear. V dropped 1 base and J dropped 7 bases, with 9 bases sitting between them. CDR1 and CDR2 from the germline V gene are SGHTS and YDEGEE. This CDR3 has 13 residues. The CDR3 sequence: CASSLNSFNEQFF. The CDR3, as DNA: TGTGCCAGCAGCTTGAATAGTTTTAATGAGCAGTTCTTC.